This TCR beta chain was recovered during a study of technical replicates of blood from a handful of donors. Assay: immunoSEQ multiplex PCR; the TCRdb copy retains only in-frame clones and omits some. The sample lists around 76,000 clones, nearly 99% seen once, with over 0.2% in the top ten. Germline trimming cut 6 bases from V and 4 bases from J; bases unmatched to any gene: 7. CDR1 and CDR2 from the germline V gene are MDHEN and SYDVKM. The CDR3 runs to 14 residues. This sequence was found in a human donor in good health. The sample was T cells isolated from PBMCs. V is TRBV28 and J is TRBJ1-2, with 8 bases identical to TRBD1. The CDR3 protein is CASSAGGAIYGYTF. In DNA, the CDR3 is TGTGCCAGCAGCGCAGGGGGCGCCATCTATGGCTACACCTTC.